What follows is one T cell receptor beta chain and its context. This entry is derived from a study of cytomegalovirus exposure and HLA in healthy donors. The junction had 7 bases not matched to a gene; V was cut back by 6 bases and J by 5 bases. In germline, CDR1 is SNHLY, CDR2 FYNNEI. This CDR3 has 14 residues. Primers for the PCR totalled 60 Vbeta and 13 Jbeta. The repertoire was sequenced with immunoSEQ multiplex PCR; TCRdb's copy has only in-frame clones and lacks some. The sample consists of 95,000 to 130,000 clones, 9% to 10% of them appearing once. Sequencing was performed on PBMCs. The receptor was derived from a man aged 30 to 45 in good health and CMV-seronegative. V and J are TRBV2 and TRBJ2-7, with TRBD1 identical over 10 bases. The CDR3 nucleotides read TGTGCCAGCAGACGGGACAGGGGATTACACGAGCAGTACTTC. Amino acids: CASRRDRGLHEQYF.